The text below deals with one TCR beta chain. No antigen is known for it. Profiled with immunoSEQ multiplex PCR; TCRdb holds only in-frame clones, not every one. Among about 68,000 clones listed, roughly nine tenths were seen once. The sample originates from a study of cytotoxic CD8 clonotypes in ibrutinib-treated CLL. Study-level background: Investigators reported about 25 partial and 2 complete responses; after median around 6 years, roughly 14 patients remained remitted and about 12 progressed. The average sample held roughly 240,000 productive templates and fewer than 100,000 productive rearrangements.

Study-wide points: On treatment, the uncommon public clonotypes contracted or remained stable. Clonality at baseline surpassed age-matched healthy donors and tracked circulating CD8+ T-cell counts.

Germline V gene sequence: CDR1 MGHDK, CDR2 SYGVNS. This CDR3 has 16 amino acids. V gave up 4 bases and J gave up 4 bases; unmatched junction bases: 8. Sequences were derived from PBMCs, sampled after 12 months of ibrutinib treatment. V gene TRBV25-1 combines with J gene TRBJ2-1; 9 bases are a match to TRBD1. The sequence was obtained from a human donor with chronic lymphocytic leukemia. CDR3 in amino acids: CASSAPGTGRYNEQFF. In nucleotides, the CDR3 is TGTGCCAGCAGTGCTCCCGGGACAGGGCGATACAATGAGCAGTTCTTC.